This entry is about one T cell receptor beta chain. Its antigen is not known. V lost 6 bases, J lost 1 base, and 12 bases lay in between. This CDR3 region has 14 residues. Germline CDR1 is SNHLY and CDR2 is FYNNEI. The study ran its PCR with 60 Vbeta and 13 Jbeta primers. Data came from immunoSEQ multiplex PCR; TCRdb stores just in-frame clones and leaves some out. This table holds about 110,000 clones, more than 70% found once. The sample is drawn from a study of cytomegalovirus exposure and HLA in healthy donors. About the research overall: Genotyping of 400 or so donors showed that around 81% belonged to the Caucasian-associated ancestry cluster. Overall study results and limits: Researchers catalogued some 160 TCR beta chains as cytomegalovirus-associated. In a later analysis, TCR association rates varied by HLA locus: DRB1 most, HLA-C fewest. The productive fraction for most TCR beta V segments was about 90% or about 30% in an earlier analysis.

The source is a middle-aged man in good health and CMV-seronegative. The sequenced material came from PBMCs. The J gene is TRBJ1-1, the V gene TRBV2, with a possible D match to TRBD1 (5 bases). CDR3 region: CASRETETNTEAFF. The CDR3 DNA sequence: TGTGCCAGCAGGGAGACAGAAACGAACACTGAAGCTTTCTTT.